This T cell receptor (beta chain) came from a study of T-cell reconstitution after alpha-beta-depleted transplantation in children. Points from the study as a whole: For some patients, TCRbeta diversity was high at day 60 because of recipient T cells and thymic progenitors that survived. Newly produced T cells mostly provided counts and TCRbeta diversity after one year, as hyperexpanded clones declined.

This clonotype occurred many times. Antigen: not known. Unique molecular identifiers tagged the TCRbeta library. TCRdb re-called the PCR reads with MiXCR, one entry per CDR3 protein. Of 90,000 to 150,000 distinct CDR3 sequences in the sample, 23% are singletons; the top ten hold over 9.5%. The CDR3 sequence is 12 residues long. CDR1 and CDR2 from the germline V gene are SQVTM and ANQGSEA. Between the trimmed V and J ends, which lost 7 bases and 2 bases, there was a span of 12 bases. This chain links TRBV29-1 with TRBJ2-7, with D hard to call. This clonotype was sampled from a male patient aged 2-15 years who had a stem cell transplant for chronic granulomatous disease, so the T cells may come from the graft donor. Material: PBMCs, mostly from graft donor cells, obtained 180 days after TCRalphabeta/CD19-depleted stem cell transplant. The CDR3 protein is CSALGTTYEQYF. The CDR3 DNA reads TGCAGCGCACTTGGAACCACCTACGAGCAGTACTTC.